This TCR beta chain was captured by sequencing in a study of blood T cell repertoires in COVID-19. Study-wide context: T cells, B-cell-depleted T cells, or PBMCs provided the cDNA or gDNA that served as material.

The CDR3 totals 14 residues. From germline, CDR1 is LGHDT and CDR2 YNNKEL (reference sequence). V was pared by 6 bases and J by 2 bases, with 0 bases of the junction left unmatched. Under the authors' procedure: By means of reference gene primer amplification, nucleated cell counts were estimated. TCRdb's table, derived via immunoSEQ multiplex PCR, lists solely in-frame clones and lacks some. V, J and clone size are taken as reported in that table, and D and trimming were inferred from the DNA itself. The sample holds hundreds of thousands of clones, about 80% seen once. The gene calls are TRBV3-1 (or the pseudogene TRBV3-2) and TRBJ2-1; 11 bases are a match to TRBD2. The TCR sequence derives from an elderly woman with acute or convalescent COVID-19. The sequenced sample was peripheral blood. Here the CDR3 reads CASRLAGAYNEQFF. CDR3 DNA sequence: TGTGCCAGCAGACTAGCGGGAGCCTACAATGAGCAGTTCTTC.